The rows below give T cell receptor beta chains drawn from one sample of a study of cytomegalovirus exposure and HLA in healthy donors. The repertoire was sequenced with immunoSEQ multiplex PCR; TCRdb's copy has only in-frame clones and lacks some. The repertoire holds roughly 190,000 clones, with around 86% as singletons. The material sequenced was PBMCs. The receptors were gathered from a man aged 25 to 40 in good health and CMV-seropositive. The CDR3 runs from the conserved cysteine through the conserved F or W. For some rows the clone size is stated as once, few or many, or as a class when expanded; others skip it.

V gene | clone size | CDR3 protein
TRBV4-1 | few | CASSASGTGEFPQHF
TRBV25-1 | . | CASSGRGFREKLFF
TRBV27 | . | CASSSTGTRSNEQFF
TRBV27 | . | CASSLSYRVDTQYF
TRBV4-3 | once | CASSQDAGRSTDTQYF
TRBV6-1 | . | CASSPLTGELFF
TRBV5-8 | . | CASRDPGQLINQPQHF
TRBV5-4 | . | CASSPRTHFNEQFF
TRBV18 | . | CASSPSDRHNQPQHF
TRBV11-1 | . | CASSERPNTEAFF
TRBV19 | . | CASTKGPWGGELFF
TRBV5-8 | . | CASSLDPLAGGLGEQFF
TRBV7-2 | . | CASSLRGGRRSWNTEAFF
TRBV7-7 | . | CASSLAPGTGGGELFF
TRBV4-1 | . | CASSQGNQAITGELFF
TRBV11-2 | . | CASSLAAGGGTGELFF
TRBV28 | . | CASSLLPQGPSNYGYTF
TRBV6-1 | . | CASRVQGDTQYF
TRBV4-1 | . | CASSQALEGYNEQFF
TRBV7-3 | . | CASTYTGTDTQYF
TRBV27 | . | CASSLVGFGNSPLHF
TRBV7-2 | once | CASSLPGGRNEQYF
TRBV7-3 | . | CASSLTGSGEQYF
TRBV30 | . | CAWSVRMSSGNTIYF
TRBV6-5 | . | CASSYSTRARDGLFF
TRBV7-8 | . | CASSLVPSGGASYNEQFF
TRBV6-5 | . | CASSYTDSDTEAFF